This passage covers 14 T cell receptor beta chains from one sample sequenced in a study of CD8 T cells in ankylosing spondylitis. MiXCR was run by TCRdb on the 5' RACE reads, yielding one entry per CDR3 protein. The sample holds about 240,000 distinct CDR3 sequences; over 8.5% are singletons and the top ten take less than 7.5%. The specimen was blood, either unsorted or a sorted T cell fraction (not recorded which). The receptors were sampled from a male donor with ankylosing spondylitis or in good health (not recorded which).

The chain uses TRBV5-1 and TRBJ2-7, with 8 positions matching TRBD2. With V trimmed by 0 bases and J by 0 bases, 11 bases remained unmatched. Germline V lookup: CDR1 SGHRS, CDR2 YFSETQ. There are 18 residues in the CDR3. The CDR3 sequence: CASSLGGGAGADSYEQYF. CDR3 sequence (DNA): TGCGCCAGCAGCTTGGGAGGAGGAGCGGGGGCTGACTCCTACGAGCAGTACTTC.

This clonotype was observed many times. For the CDR3, the DNA is TGCAGCGGTAACAGCCGCCGGGACGGATTAACTGAAGCTTTCTTT. It encodes CSGNSRRDGLTEAFF. The V and J genes are TRBV29-1 and TRBJ1-1; possible D gene TRBD1, 5 bases. V lost 7 bases, J lost 5 bases, and 23 bases lay in between. This CDR3 spans 15 amino acids. The germline gives CDR1 SQVTM, CDR2 ANQGSEA.

This clonotype was seen at least ten times. The chain combines TRBV20-1 with TRBJ2-1; D gene ambiguous. This CDR3 is built from 14 residues. Per the germline V gene, CDR1 is DFQATT and CDR2 is SNEGSKA (reference sequence). Trimming pared 6 bases from V and 8 bases from J, leaving 20 bases between. CDR3 coding DNA: TGCAGTGCGAGATCGGCGATTGGATTCGATGAGCAGTTCTTC. Translation gives CSARSAIGFDEQFF.

This clonotype was detected many times. The rearrangement joins TRBV15 to TRBJ1-1; 7 bases are a match to TRBD1. This CDR3 is built from 13 residues. Germline V gene lookup returns CDR1 LNHNV and CDR2 YYDKDF (reference sequence). After removal of 2 bases from V and 5 bases from J, the junction contained 2 bases not matched to a gene. CDR3 sequence: CATSRTGDTEAFF. CDR3 bases: TGTGCCACCAGCAGAACAGGGGATACTGAAGCTTTCTTT.

V usage is TRBV28 and J usage is TRBJ1-2; D gene unclear. This CDR3 contains 14 residues. Germline assignment: CDR1 MDHEN and CDR2 SYDVKM. The germline V and J ends were trimmed by 2 bases and 4 bases, with 11 bases remaining between them. The CDR3 protein is CASSLGRYLYGYTF. CDR3 bases: TGTGCCAGCAGTTTAGGAAGGTACCTCTATGGCTACACCTTC.

In its sample, this clonotype was seen many times. The chain uses TRBV5-6 and TRBJ2-7, with 10 bases fitting TRBD1. The V and J ends lost 4 bases and 7 bases, in that order; junction bases with no gene match: 2. The V gene's germline CDR1 is SGHDT and CDR2 YYEEEE. The CDR3 is made up of 12 amino acids. The CDR3 DNA reads as TGTGCCAGCAGCCCGGGACAGGGGGAGCAGTACTTC. It yields the protein CASSPGQGEQYF.

Many counts were recorded for this clonotype. The V gene is TRBV6-1, the J gene TRBJ2-7; D may be TRBD1 or TRBD2 (5 bases each). In germline, CDR1 is MNHNS, CDR2 SASEGT. With 6 bases removed from V and 6 bases from J, the gap between germline ends came to 24 bases. CDR3 length: 16 residues. The chain's CDR3 is CASSTFPGTGGSEQYF. The CDR3 DNA follows: TGTGCCAGCAGCACCTTCCCCGGGACGGGCGGGTCCGAGCAGTACTTC.

This clonotype was observed a handful of times. The chain carries TRBV11-3 and TRBJ2-1, with no clear D. Germline assignment: CDR1 SGHNT and CDR2 YENEEA. The CDR3 is 14 amino acids. V was clipped by 0 bases and J by 6 bases, with 9 bases between them. The CDR3 is CASSLEGHTNEQFF. For the CDR3, the DNA is TGTGCCAGCAGCTTAGAAGGGCACACCAATGAGCAGTTCTTC. Full variable domain (rest looked up from reference TRBV11-3 and TRBJ2-1): EAGVVQSPRYKIIEKKQPVAFWCNPISGHNTLYWYLQNLGQGPELLIRYENEEAVDDSQLPKDRFSAERLKGVDSTLKIQPAELGDSAVYLCASSLEGHTNEQFFGPGTRLTVL.

The rearrangement joins TRBV21-1 to TRBJ1-1. TRBV21-1 is given as a pseudogene. The CDR3 spans 10 residues. Here the CDR3 reads CASRAGRTFF. The CDR3 DNA reads TGTGCCAGCAGGGCGGGGAGAACTTTCTTT.

V gene TRBV12-3 or TRBV12-4 combines with J gene TRBJ2-6; the D is unclear. The V and J ends lost 4 bases and 1 base respectively, with 14 bases between them. The length of the CDR3 is 17 residues. The CDR3 protein is CASSSGRSLSGANVLTF. The DNA for the CDR3 is TGTGCCAGCAGTTCCGGACGGTCGCTGTCTGGGGCCAACGTCCTGACTTTC.

This clonotype appeared many times. This chain uses TRBV29-1 with TRBJ2-5, with a possible D match to TRBD2 (5 bases). This CDR3 is 13 amino acids long. Germline-derived CDR1 and CDR2 are SQVTM and ANQGSEA. V lost 4 bases to trimming and J lost 0 bases, with 9 bases between them. The CDR3 DNA follows: TGCAGCGTTGCTTCGCGGGACCAAGAGACCCAGTACTTC. Translating gives CSVASRDQETQYF.

This clonotype was detected ten times or more. The V gene is TRBV9, the J gene TRBJ2-7, with TRBD1 as a possible D gene (6 bases). V shed 0 bases and J shed 5 bases, with 12 bases lying between them. The germline CDR1 and CDR2 sequences are SGDLS and YYNGEE. The length of the CDR3 is 14 residues. The CDR3 reads CASSVGRDTHEQYF. DNA of the CDR3: TGTGCCAGCAGCGTAGGACGGGACACCCACGAGCAGTACTTC.

This rearrangement joins TRBV5-1 to TRBJ2-7, with TRBD1 matching 9 bases. Germline assignment: CDR1 SGHRS and CDR2 YFSETQ. The CDR3 totals 13 residues. Trimming at V came to 7 bases and at J to 7 bases, leaving 9 bases not matched to a gene. The CDR3 sequence is CASSGTGFMEQYF. The CDR3 nucleotides read TGCGCCAGCTCCGGGACAGGGTTCATGGAGCAGTACTTC.

This clonotype was detected many times. The rearrangement uses TRBV12-3 or TRBV12-4 and TRBJ1-6; D remains ambiguous. The CDR3 has 13 residues. Trimming cost V 2 bases and J 10 bases, with 9 bases left between them. This CDR3 reads CASSLQLDSPLHF. For the CDR3, the DNA is TGTGCCAGCAGTTTACAGTTAGACTCACCCCTCCACTTT.